Each of the 27 T cell receptor beta chains below was sequenced from the same sample in a study of T cell repertoires in cytomegalovirus infection. TCRdb used MiXCR to reprocess the reads, holding one entry per CDR3 protein. The sample contains approximately 390,000 distinct CDR3 sequences, just under 35% of which appear only once. These receptors' targets are unknown. This specimen consisted of cultured PBMCs, obtained from culture after CMV antigen stimulation. The source of these receptors is a human donor in good health (CMV status not recorded). Some clones in this sample may be carry-over from other donors' samples.

This clonotype has a handful of counts. The CDR3 protein is CASSTGLISRFF. The CDR3 nucleotides read TGTGCCAGTAGTACCGGACTCATCTCGCGTTTCTTC. V and J are TRBV19 and TRBJ2-1, with TRBD2 as a possible D gene (5 bases). Looked up from germline, CDR1 is LNHDA and CDR2 is SQIVND (reference sequence). This CDR3 is 12 amino acids long. V lost 4 bases and J lost 16, with 17 bases in between.

The chain uses TRBV11-2 and TRBJ2-5; 8 bases agree with TRBD1. The CDR3 extends over 15 amino acids. CDR1 and CDR2 from the germline V gene are SGHAT and FQNNGV. The junction had 8 bases not matched to a gene; V was cut back by 7 bases and J by 1 base. The CDR3 nucleotides read TGTGCCAGCACCGGCGGACAGGGAATCCAAGAGACCCAGTACTTC. Its protein product is CASTGGQGIQETQYF. Looking up the rest from reference TRBV11-2 and TRBJ2-5 gives the full variable domain: EAGVAQSPRYKIIEKRQSVAFWCNPISGHATLYWYQQILGQGPKLLIQFQNNGVVDDSQLPKDRFSAERLKGVDSTLKIQPAKLEDSAVYLCASTGGQGIQETQYFGPGTRLLVL.

V is TRBV28 and J is TRBJ2-3; 10 bases agree with TRBD2. CDR3 length: 16 amino acids. Germline CDR1 is MDHEN and CDR2 is SYDVKM. The ends lost 3 bases at V and 2 bases at J; junction bases unmatched: 5. The CDR3 spells CASSLFLAGVTDTQYF. The CDR3 DNA is TGTGCCAGCAGTTTGTTCCTAGCGGGAGTCACAGATACGCAGTATTTT.

The rearrangement uses TRBV20-1 and TRBJ2-7; no definite D call. CDR3 length equals 16 residues. The V end was cut by 0 bases, the J end by 2 bases, with 17 bases between. Germline values: CDR1 DFQATT, CDR2 SNEGSKA (reference sequence). The DNA for the CDR3 is TGCAGTGCTAGAGATCCCTGGGCCGCCGGGCCCTACGAGCAGTACTTC. Translated: CSARDPWAAGPYEQYF.

The chain is built from TRBV4-1 and TRBJ2-7; possible D gene TRBD2, 5 bases. V was pared by 3 bases and J by 0 bases, with 12 bases between. The CDR3 length is 15 residues. Germline V CDR1 and CDR2: MGHRA, YSYEKL. The CDR3 DNA sequence: TGCGCCAGCAGCCAGAGGACTGAAAGCTCCTACGAGCAGTACTTC. Amino acids: CASSQRTESSYEQYF.

This clonotype was picked up one time. The V and J genes are TRBV28 and TRBJ1-1, with TRBD1 identical over 9 bases. CDR3 length: 19 residues. The V gene's germline CDR1 is MDHEN and CDR2 SYDVKM. The junction had 17 bases not matched to a gene; V was cut back by 1 base and J by 5 bases. DNA of the CDR3: TGTGCCAGCAGTTTATTCCCGGGACAGGGTGTGGGAGGGGGAACTGAAGCTTTCTTT. As protein: CASSLFPGQGVGGGTEAFF.

This clonotype occurred many times. V and J are TRBV6-1 and TRBJ1-5, with D tentatively TRBD1 (5 bases). Looked up from germline, CDR1 is MNHNS and CDR2 is SASEGT. The CDR3 has 14 amino acids. Trimming took off 2 bases at V and 5 bases at J, with 10 bases between the two ends. CDR3 bases: TGTGCCAGCAGTGAACTAAGGGGCTATCAGCCCCAGCATTTT. Its protein product is CASSELRGYQPQHF.

The chain recombines TRBV7-2 with TRBJ1-5; no definite D call. The CDR3 runs to 16 residues. V was cut by 0 bases and J by 4 bases, with 13 bases left in between. In germline, CDR1 is SGHTA, CDR2 FQGNSA. In DNA, the CDR3 is TGTGCCAGCAGCTTAGCAGGCAGGTCTCCTAATCAGCCCCAGCATTTT. It codes for CASSLAGRSPNQPQHF.

The J gene is TRBJ2-5, the V gene TRBV7-8; TRBD1 aligns across 10 bases. Per the germline V gene, CDR1 is SGHVS and CDR2 is FQNEAQ. This CDR3 has 14 residues. V shed 5 bases and J 5 bases; nucleotides not matched to a gene: 5. The CDR3 spells CASSATGGSETQYF. The CDR3 DNA is TGTGCCAGCAGCGCGACAGGGGGCAGCGAGACCCAGTACTTC. The whole variable domain, filled in from reference TRBV7-8 and TRBJ2-5, reads GAGVSQSPRYKVAKRGQDVALRCDPISGHVSLFWYQQALGQGPEFLTYFQNEAQLDKSGLPSDRFFAERPEGSVSTLKIQRTQQEDSAVYLCASSATGGSETQYFGPGTRLLVL.

The sample holds a few counts of this clonotype. The chain joins TRBV7-2 to TRBJ2-7; unclear D gene. V was trimmed by 0 bases and J by 6 bases, leaving 12 bases between them. The CDR3 sequence is 14 residues long. Germline V CDR1 and CDR2: SGHTA, FQGNSA. This CDR3 is CASSLAGFNGEQYF. CDR3 nucleotides: TGTGCCAGCAGCTTAGCAGGGTTTAACGGCGAGCAGTACTTC.

This clonotype was seen more than once but under ten times. The J gene is TRBJ2-1, the V gene TRBV2; 10 positions agree with TRBD2. Trimming removed 3 bases from V and 4 bases from J; junction bases left unmatched: 15. Germline-derived CDR1 and CDR2 are SNHLY and FYNNEI. This CDR3 spans 19 amino acids. CDR3 coding DNA: TGTGCCAGCAGTGAGCGGAAGTTGGGTAGCGGGAGGATATACAATGAGCAGTTCTTC. Amino acid sequence: CASSERKLGSGRIYNEQFF.

This clonotype was counted ten times or more. The chain combines TRBV7-2 with TRBJ1-4; 9 bases fit TRBD1. J lost 7 bases, V lost 2 bases, and 5 bases had no gene match. The CDR3 length is 15 residues. CDR1 is SGHTA, CDR2 FQGNSA, per germline. Here the CDR3 reads CASSLLGTGSEKLFF. In DNA, the CDR3 is TGTGCCAGCAGCTTATTGGGGACAGGGAGTGAAAAACTGTTTTTT.

This chain connects TRBV5-4 to TRBJ1-6; 11 bases agree with TRBD1. Looked up from germline, CDR1 is SGHNT and CDR2 is YYREEE (reference sequence). The CDR3 loop spans 18 amino acids. V dropped 7 bases and J dropped 8; count of bases not matched to a gene: 17. The DNA of the CDR3 is TGTGCCAGCGGAAACTCCCAGCGGACAGGGGGCAGGGATTCACCCCTCCACTTT. It yields the protein CASGNSQRTGGRDSPLHF.

This clonotype was recorded a few times. The chain combines TRBV7-2 with TRBJ2-6; 8 bases fit TRBD1. Germline CDR1 SGHTA, CDR2 FQGNSA. The CDR3 extends over 20 amino acids. V was clipped by 5 bases and J by 0 bases; unmatched bases: 15. CDR3 region: CASSPLGGTGSLSGANVLTF. Written as DNA, the CDR3 is TGTGCCAGCAGCCCGCTGGGCGGGACAGGCTCTCTCTCTGGGGCCAACGTCCTGACTTTC.

This clonotype was counted a few times. The chain joins TRBV12-3 or TRBV12-4 to TRBJ1-5, with 8 bases fitting TRBD1. V lost 5 bases, J lost 2 bases, and 5 bases stayed unmatched. This CDR3 comprises 15 residues. The CDR3 bases are TGTGCCAGCAGTCTTGACAGGGGAGGCAATCAGCCCCAGCATTTT. This translates into CASSLDRGGNQPQHF.

This clonotype was recorded many times. The chain recombines TRBV7-2 with TRBJ2-3; 11 bases line up with TRBD2. The ends lost 1 base at V and 4 bases at J; junction bases unmatched: 7. The CDR3 runs 17 residues. Germline CDR1 and CDR2: SGHTA and FQGNSA. This chain's CDR3 is CASSLVSVAGGPDTQYF. The CDR3 DNA follows: TGTGCCAGCAGCTTAGTTTCCGTAGCGGGAGGGCCAGATACGCAGTATTTT.

This sequence joins TRBV28 and TRBJ1-1; 8 bases line up with TRBD1. The length of the CDR3 is 16 residues. V was clipped by 5 bases and J by 2 bases; unmatched bases: 10. CDR1 and CDR2 (germline): MDHEN, SYDVKM. CDR3 sequence: CASSVNRGTVNTEAFF. CDR3 in DNA: TGTGCCAGCAGTGTAAACAGGGGGACTGTTAACACTGAAGCTTTCTTT.

V usage is TRBV11-2 and J usage is TRBJ2-1; no clear D gene. The CDR3 extends over 15 amino acids. V lost 0 bases and J 6 bases, leaving 12 bases between the germline ends. CDR1 and CDR2 from the germline V gene are SGHAT and FQNNGV. The CDR3 loop reads CASSLEVSRRNEQFF. CDR3 coding DNA: TGTGCCAGCAGCTTAGAGGTGTCTAGACGCAATGAGCAGTTCTTC.

The table lists this clonotype with a few counts. The chain joins TRBV7-9 to TRBJ2-7; possible D gene TRBD2, 5 bases. V was cut by 5 bases and J by 2 bases, with 13 bases left in between. CDR3 length: 14 residues. Germline CDR1 and CDR2: SEHNR and FQNEAQ (reference sequence). The CDR3 DNA is TGTGCCAGCAGCCCTCAGCGGTCTACCTACGAGCAGTACTTC. It translates to CASSPQRSTYEQYF.

The rearrangement joins TRBV5-1 to TRBJ2-1; D might be TRBD1 or TRBD2, each matching 5 bases. V lost 0 bases and J 2 bases, leaving 9 bases between the germline ends. The CDR3 is 15 residues long. Germline V gene sequence: CDR1 SGHRS, CDR2 YFSETQ. This CDR3 is CASSLVGDPYNEQFF. The CDR3 nucleotides are TGCGCCAGCAGCTTGGTTGGGGACCCCTACAATGAGCAGTTCTTC.

This chain links TRBV6-2 or TRBV6-3 with TRBJ2-7; possibly TRBD1 for D (5 bases). The germline gives CDR1 MNHEY, CDR2 SVGEGT. V lost 0 bases to trimming and J lost 6 bases, with 6 bases between them. This CDR3 comprises 12 residues. The CDR3: CASSYSRGEQYF. The CDR3 DNA reads TGTGCCAGCAGTTACTCAAGGGGCGAGCAGTACTTC.

This clonotype was counted at least ten times. The V gene is TRBV29-1, the J gene TRBJ1-1; D perhaps matches TRBD1 (5 bases). The ends were cut back, 5 bases at V and 2 bases at J, with 18 bases in the middle. Germline V gene data show CDR1 as SQVTM and CDR2 as ANQGSEA. This CDR3 has 15 amino acids. The CDR3, as DNA: TGCAGCGTTTTCGACTGGGGCGCGTCTAACACTGAAGCTTTCTTT. Translating it yields CSVFDWGASNTEAFF.

In this sample, this clonotype turned up many times. The genes are TRBV7-2 and TRBJ1-2; TRBD1 matches 7 bases. Unmatched junction bases numbered 9, after V lost 3 bases and J lost 5 bases. CDR3 length: 15 residues. Germline CDR1 SGHTA, CDR2 FQGNSA. The CDR3 reads CASSFRQGSMYGYTF. The CDR3 DNA sequence: TGTGCCAGCAGCTTTAGACAGGGATCAATGTATGGCTACACCTTC.

This clonotype has only a few counts. The J gene is TRBJ1-1, the V gene TRBV10-3; D might be TRBD1 (6 bases). This CDR3 contains 18 residues. Germline-derived CDR1 and CDR2 are ENHRY and SYGVKD. Trimming shortened V by 6 bases and J by 1 base, and 24 bases separated the two germline ends. DNA for the CDR3: TGTGCCATCAGCCTGGACAGCCACAGACCGAACCAGAACACTGAAGCTTTCTTT. Translated, it gives CAISLDSHRPNQNTEAFF.

This clonotype was seen a handful of times. The chain links TRBV6-1 to TRBJ1-2; 9 bases map to TRBD1. The CDR3 consists of 13 residues. CDR1 and CDR2 (germline): MNHNS, SASEGT. Trimming at V came to 6 bases and at J to 2 bases, leaving 1 base not matched to a gene. The chain's CDR3 is CASRTGGNYGYTF. In DNA, the CDR3 is TGTGCCAGCAGGACAGGGGGGAACTATGGCTACACCTTC.

The chain links TRBV15 to TRBJ2-3; 9 nucleotides agree with TRBD2. The trim removed 3 bases at V and 4 bases at J, leaving 8 bases unmatched. The CDR3 runs 16 residues. The germline V gene encodes CDR1 LNHNV and CDR2 YYDKDF (reference sequence). The CDR3 is CATSRDLAGSSDTQYF. The CDR3 region has the DNA TGTGCCACCAGCAGGGATCTAGCGGGAAGCTCAGATACGCAGTATTTT.

The chain recombines TRBV20-1 with TRBJ2-3; D might be TRBD1 or TRBD2, each matching 6 bases. The CDR3 covers 15 residues. Germline CDR1 and CDR2: DFQATT and SNEGSKA (reference sequence). Between the trimmed V and J ends, which lost 2 bases and 1 base, there was a span of 13 bases. The DNA for the CDR3 is TGCAGTGCTAGAACAGGGAGGTTGGGCACAGATACGCAGTATTTT. Translated: CSARTGRLGTDTQYF.